One TCR beta chain is described in this entry. The CDR3 spans 14 residues. CDR1 SGHVS and CDR2 FQNEAQ come from the germline V gene. V gave up 3 bases and J gave up 6 bases, with 12 bases separating them. This entry is derived from a study of shared clonotypes between healthy human individuals. The study ran the assay at deep level. Original data processing: ImmunoSEQ output lacked quality scores and full-length reads, limiting matched filtering. Produced via immunoSEQ multiplex PCR; TCRdb's table is partial and in-frame only. The DNA gave D and trimming, while V, J and clone size come from that table. The sample includes roughly 660,000 clones, 80% to 95% seen only once; the top ten take about a third.

The receptor was isolated from a man younger than 30 in good health. Some clones in this sample may be carry-over from other donors' samples. The gene calls are TRBV7-8 and TRBJ2-1; D is possibly TRBD2 (6 bases). What was sequenced was memory CD8+ T cells from PBMCs. Subset here: CD45RO+ cells pooled with CCR7-negative TemRA cells. The CDR3 is CASSFGTLGNEQFF. The CDR3 DNA reads as TGTGCCAGCAGCTTCGGGACTCTCGGCAATGAGCAGTTCTTC.